These 13 T cell receptor beta chains originate from one sample sequenced in a study of cytomegalovirus exposure and HLA in healthy donors. PCR used 60 Vbeta primers and 13 Jbeta primers. Assay used: immunoSEQ multiplex PCR; TCRdb lists only in-frame clones, some missing. The sample lists approximately 170,000 clones; roughly 80% were seen once. The sequenced material came from PBMCs. The origin of the receptors is a male donor in good health and CMV-seronegative.

This chain links TRBV5-1 with TRBJ1-4; TRBD1 might be the D (5 bases). Germline V CDR1 and CDR2: SGHRS, YFSETQ. V dropped 2 bases and J dropped 8 bases, with 13 bases sitting between them. The CDR3 spans 14 residues. In DNA form, the CDR3 reads TGCGCCAGCAGCTTATCAGGGTATTGGGAAAAACTGTTTTTT. Protein: CASSLSGYWEKLFF.

J is TRBJ1-2 and V is TRBV2, with TRBD1 matching 8 bases. This CDR3 has 13 amino acids. The germline V gene encodes CDR1 SNHLY and CDR2 FYNNEI. Trimming cost V 9 bases and J 8 bases; bases outside gene matches: 11. The chain's CDR3 is CARGGQAAAGYTF. CDR3 DNA sequence: TGTGCCAGAGGGGGACAGGCGGCAGCGGGCTACACCTTC.

This clone was seen a few times. V gene TRBV28 combines with J gene TRBJ2-7; 8 positions match TRBD1. J lost 2 bases, V lost 5 bases, and 5 bases had no gene match. Germline V gene data show CDR1 as MDHEN and CDR2 as SYDVKM. The CDR3 is 14 residues long. CDR3 in DNA: TGTGCCAGCAGTCTCCTCAGGGGGCCCTACGAGCAGTACTTC. Protein sequence: CASSLLRGPYEQYF.

This clone was counted once. V is TRBV6-6 and J is TRBJ2-5; no firm D call. This CDR3 spans 13 amino acids. CDR1 MNHNY and CDR2 SVGAGI come from the germline V gene (reference sequence). The V gene lost 2 bases and the J gene lost 2 bases, with 6 bases spanning the gap. CDR3 DNA sequence: TGTGCCAGCAGTTACGGCAGACAAGAGACCCAGTACTTC. Protein sequence: CASSYGRQETQYF.

The chain recombines TRBV19 with TRBJ2-7; D might be TRBD2 (6 bases). Looked up from germline, CDR1 is LNHDA and CDR2 is SQIVND (reference sequence). Trimming pared 3 bases from V and 5 bases from J, leaving 14 bases between. This CDR3 comprises 14 residues. The CDR3 nucleotides read TGTGCCAGTAGTATGGGTGGGAGGATGAACGAGCAGTACTTC. It yields the protein CASSMGGRMNEQYF.

The chain couples TRBV4-3 to TRBJ1-2; the match to TRBD1 covers 7 bases. The CDR3 runs 17 residues. Germline CDR1 reads LGHNA; CDR2 reads YSLEER. Trimming at V came to 1 base and at J to 5 bases, leaving 13 bases not matched to a gene. The CDR3 nucleotides are TGCGCCAGCAGCCAAGGACAGGGCCTCCTCGGGATTTATGGCTACACCTTC. It codes for CASSQGQGLLGIYGYTF.

V and J are TRBV2 and TRBJ2-2, with 7 bases fitting TRBD2. V shed 6 bases and J 5 bases; nucleotides not matched to a gene: 9. This CDR3 has 15 amino acids. The germline gives CDR1 SNHLY, CDR2 FYNNEI. This CDR3 is CASRGWEGGTGELFF. Written as DNA, the CDR3 is TGTGCCAGCAGAGGATGGGAGGGAGGTACCGGGGAGCTGTTTTTT.

This chain joins TRBV4-3 and TRBJ1-1, with 9 nucleotides matching TRBD1. CDR1 is LGHNA, CDR2 YSLEER, per germline. J was trimmed by 1 base and V by 0 bases; bases with no gene match: 9. This CDR3 comprises 18 residues. The CDR3 spells CASSQDPLQGAPNTEAFF. The CDR3 nucleotides are TGCGCCAGCAGCCAAGATCCTCTACAGGGGGCCCCGAACACTGAAGCTTTCTTT.

The CDR3 loop is CASSASGTGIYNEQFF. DNA for the CDR3: TGCGCCAGCAGCGCATCCGGGACAGGGATTTACAATGAGCAGTTCTTC. The chain couples TRBV5-1 to TRBJ2-1, with TRBD1 identical over 9 bases. J gave up 4 bases and V 4 bases, and 9 bases lay outside the gene matches. This CDR3 spans 16 amino acids. Germline assignment: CDR1 SGHRS and CDR2 YFSETQ.

The chain is built from TRBV27 and TRBJ1-5; the match to TRBD1 covers 9 bases. This CDR3 region has 15 residues. J was trimmed by 6 bases and V by 2 bases; bases with no gene match: 5. The germline V gene has CDR1 MNHEY and CDR2 SMNVEV (reference sequence). CDR3 bases: TGTGCCAGCAGTTTAGAGGGACAGGGAGGTCAGCCCCAGCATTTT. Its translation: CASSLEGQGGQPQHF.

This clone was detected only a few times. J is TRBJ2-1 and V is TRBV19; 11 bases are shared with TRBD1. The CDR3 consists of 14 residues. Germline CDR1 reads LNHDA; CDR2 reads SQIVND (reference sequence). V dropped 10 bases and J dropped 6; count of bases not matched to a gene: 8. For the CDR3, the DNA is TGTGCCACCGCTGGGACAGGGGGGATCAATGAGCAGTTCTTC. As protein: CATAGTGGINEQFF.

The gene calls are TRBV28 and TRBJ2-1; 9 bases align to TRBD2. Trimming removed 3 bases from V and 7 bases from J; junction bases left unmatched: 4. In germline, CDR1 is MDHEN, CDR2 SYDVKM. This CDR3 is 14 amino acids long. CDR3 DNA: TGTGCCAGCAGTTTCGCGGGAGGGGGAAATGAGCAGTTCTTC. Amino acid sequence: CASSFAGGGNEQFF.

This chain uses TRBV6-5 with TRBJ2-1, with 10 bases that match TRBD1. The V gene's germline CDR1 is MNHEY and CDR2 SVGAGI. CDR3 length: 16 amino acids. The J segment lost 10 bases and the V segment lost 4 bases, leaving 13 bases of the junction unmatched. The CDR3 region has the DNA TGTGCCAGCAGTTCACCCTCCGGGACAGGGGAGGTGGAGCAGTTCTTC. Translation: CASSSPSGTGEVEQFF.